A selection of T cell receptor beta chains follows, all from one sample in a study of T cell repertoires in cytomegalovirus infection. From the reads, TCRdb called clonotypes with MiXCR, one entry per CDR3 protein. The table records 310,000 or so distinct CDR3 sequences, roughly a sixth of them present only once. Sequenced sample: PBMCs. The receptors were gathered from a human donor in good health (CMV status not recorded). Some clones in this sample may be carry-over from other donors' samples. Both conserved end residues are part of each CDR3. Each record gives: V gene, clone size, D gene, CDR3 length, J gene, CDR3 DNA, CDR3 protein. D genes are given only for firm matches. The listing skips clone size in some rows; elsewhere it reads once, few, many or a size class.

V: TRBV2
size: .
D: .
length: 14
J: TRBJ1-2
DNA: TGTGCCACGCAGGGCCGCGACTTTAACTATGGCTACACCTTC
CDR3: CATQGRDFNYGYTF

V: TRBV7-2
size: many
D: .
length: 16
J: TRBJ1-2
DNA: TGTGCCAGCAGCTTAAAGACCGGGCCTTTAAACGATGGCTACACCTTC
CDR3: CASSLKTGPLNDGYTF

V: TRBV9
size: .
D: .
length: 17
J: TRBJ1-5
DNA: TGTGCCAGCAGCGTGGGGGGCGCGGGATATAGCAATCAGCCCCAGCATTTT
CDR3: CASSVGGAGYSNQPQHF

V: TRBV7-2
size: many
D: .
length: 14
J: TRBJ2-7
DNA: TGTGCCAGCAGCCCTACCGGGACCTCCTACGAGCAGTACTTC
CDR3: CASSPTGTSYEQYF

V: TRBV5-4
size: .
D: .
length: 15
J: TRBJ2-3
DNA: TGTGCCAGCAGCTTGTACGACTTAGAAGGGGATACGCAGTATTTT
CDR3: CASSLYDLEGDTQYF

V: TRBV28
size: few
D: TRBD1
length: 15
J: TRBJ1-1
DNA: TGTGCCAGCAGTACCTCCGGGACAGGGGACACTGAAGCTTTCTTT
CDR3: CASSTSGTGDTEAFF

V: TRBV10-3
size: few
D: .
length: 13
J: TRBJ2-2
DNA: TGTGCCATCACGGAGCCGAACACCGGGGAGCTGTTTTTT
CDR3: CAITEPNTGELFF

V: TRBV19
size: few
D: .
length: 13
J: TRBJ1-2
DNA: TGTGCCAGCGCCACGACAGGAAACTATGGCTACACCTTC
CDR3: CASATTGNYGYTF

V: TRBV10-2
size: few
D: .
length: 15
J: TRBJ2-5
DNA: TGCGCCAGCAGTGAGTCGTTGGTGAACCCAGAGACCCAGTACTTC
CDR3: CASSESLVNPETQYF

V: TRBV7-3
size: few
D: .
length: 14
J: TRBJ2-2
DNA: TGTGCCAGCAGCGCCCGCCCCGGCCCCGGGGAGCTGTTTTTT
CDR3: CASSARPGPGELFF

V: TRBV28
size: .
D: TRBD2
length: 18
J: TRBJ2-7
DNA: TGTGCCAGCAGTCCATCCCCTCGAAGGCTAGCGGGGGCGGAAGAGCAGTACTTC
CDR3: CASSPSPRRLAGAEEQYF

V: TRBV12-3/TRBV12-4
size: many
D: .
length: 15
J: TRBJ1-2
DNA: TGTGCCAGCAGTTGGGGCTCCCGTTCGTCCTATGGCTACACCTTC
CDR3: CASSWGSRSSYGYTF

V: TRBV7-9
size: .
D: TRBD1
length: 16
J: TRBJ1-2
DNA: TGTGCCAGCAGCTTATCGTTTGGGACAGGAGGCTATGGCTACACCTTC
CDR3: CASSLSFGTGGYGYTF

V: TRBV7-6
size: .
D: .
length: 15
J: TRBJ1-4
DNA: .
CDR3: CASTSARGPGEKLFF

V: TRBV7-9
size: .
D: .
length: 17
J: TRBJ1-2
DNA: TGTGCCAGCAGCTTAGGGGGTTCTGCGGGTCCTAACTATGGCTACACCTTC
CDR3: CASSLGGSAGPNYGYTF

V: TRBV28
size: .
D: .
length: 10
J: TRBJ2-1
DNA: TGTGCCAGCAGTTTCATTGAGCAGTTCTTC
CDR3: CASSFIEQFF

V: TRBV28
size: .
D: .
length: 15
J: TRBJ2-3
DNA: TGTGCCAGCAGTCCGACTAGACTTAGCACAGATACGCAGTATTTT
CDR3: CASSPTRLSTDTQYF

V: TRBV25-1
size: many
D: TRBD1
length: 15
J: TRBJ1-5
DNA: TGTGCCAGCAGTGAAGCAGGGGGCGCTTGGCAGCCCCAGCATTTT
CDR3: CASSEAGGAWQPQHF

V: TRBV27
size: .
D: TRBD1
length: 13
J: TRBJ1-1
DNA: TGTGCCAGCAGTGAGACAGGGTACACTGAAGCTTTCTTT
CDR3: CASSETGYTEAFF

V: TRBV5-1
size: .
D: .
length: 15
J: TRBJ1-6
DNA: TGCGCCAGCAGCTTGGACCCCCAAGGACGTTCACCCCTCCACTTT
CDR3: CASSLDPQGRSPLHF

V: TRBV2
size: .
D: .
length: 13
J: TRBJ1-5
DNA: TGTGCCAGCAGTTGGGGCGAGGCTCAGCCCCAGCATTTT
CDR3: CASSWGEAQPQHF

V: TRBV2
size: .
D: TRBD1
length: 15
J: TRBJ2-3
DNA: TGTGCCAGCACCCGACAGGGCTATAGCACAGATACGCAGTATTTT
CDR3: CASTRQGYSTDTQYF

V: TRBV28
size: many
D: .
length: 14
J: TRBJ2-5
DNA: TGTGCCAGCAGTCCCCAAGGCACCCAAGAGACCCAGTACTTC
CDR3: CASSPQGTQETQYF

V: TRBV4-2
size: few
D: .
length: 15
J: TRBJ2-7
DNA: TGTGCCAGCAGCCAAGACCGGCAGGGGGGCTACGAGCAGTACTTC
CDR3: CASSQDRQGGYEQYF

V: TRBV19
size: many
D: .
length: 12
J: TRBJ1-5
DNA: TGTGCCAGTAGTATATTTTCACAGCCCCAGCATTTT
CDR3: CASSIFSQPQHF

V: TRBV6-2/TRBV6-3
size: few
D: TRBD1
length: 15
J: TRBJ2-7
DNA: TGTGCCAGCAGTTGGAGAGGGACAGGGACCTACGAGCAGTACTTC
CDR3: CASSWRGTGTYEQYF

V: TRBV5-1
size: .
D: TRBD2
length: 16
J: TRBJ2-3
DNA: TGCGCCAGCAGCTTTACTAGCGGATATGGCACAGATACGCAGTATTTT
CDR3: CASSFTSGYGTDTQYF

V: TRBV15
size: .
D: TRBD1
length: 18
J: TRBJ1-5
DNA: TGTGCCACCAGCAGAGGGCCTGGACAGGGGGCCCGCAATCAGCCCCAGCATTTT
CDR3: CATSRGPGQGARNQPQHF

V: TRBV5-5
size: .
D: .
length: 15
J: TRBJ1-2
DNA: TGTGCCAGCAGCTTGGCCCCCGCAGGGGAGGGTGGCTACACCTTC
CDR3: CASSLAPAGEGGYTF

V: TRBV12-3/TRBV12-4
size: .
D: TRBD1
length: 16
J: TRBJ2-1
DNA: TGTGCCAGCAGTTCCCGTTTTGGACAGGGGTTCGGTGAGCAGTTCTTC
CDR3: CASSSRFGQGFGEQFF

V: TRBV4-1
size: .
D: .
length: 15
J: TRBJ2-7
DNA: TGCGCCAGCAGCCAATGGGGCCTTCCAAAATACGAGCAGTACTTC
CDR3: CASSQWGLPKYEQYF

V: TRBV5-3
size: few
D: .
length: 16
J: TRBJ2-2
DNA: TGTGCCAGCACCCTTCCCACCCGGGGGAACACCGGGGAGCTGTTTTTT
CDR3: CASTLPTRGNTGELFF

V: TRBV6-5
size: many
D: .
length: 16
J: TRBJ1-4
DNA: TGTGCCAGCAGTTACAACGCTGGCCAAGGACAAGAAAAACTGTTTTTT
CDR3: CASSYNAGQGQEKLFF

V: TRBV7-2
size: many
D: .
length: 13
J: TRBJ2-7
DNA: TGTGCCAGCAGCTCAGACCCCCCCTACGAGCAGTACTTC
CDR3: CASSSDPPYEQYF

V: TRBV20-1
size: many
D: .
length: 14
J: TRBJ1-5
DNA: TGCAGTGCGCAATCTCCTGGGGGTTATCAGCCCCAGCATTTT
CDR3: CSAQSPGGYQPQHF

V: TRBV7-2
size: many
D: .
length: 15
J: TRBJ2-7
DNA: TGTGCCAGCAGCTTAGCGCCGGTTCAGGCCTACGAGCAGTACTTC
CDR3: CASSLAPVQAYEQYF

V: TRBV6-6
size: .
D: .
length: 13
J: TRBJ2-3
DNA: TGTGCCAGCAGCCCCCCCCTCACAGATACGCAGTATTTT
CDR3: CASSPPLTDTQYF

V: TRBV19
size: .
D: TRBD1
length: 16
J: TRBJ1-6
DNA: TGTGCCAGTAGGGTTCCGACGGGGACAGGGAATTCACCCCTCCACTTT
CDR3: CASRVPTGTGNSPLHF

V: TRBV6-1
size: many
D: TRBD1
length: 16
J: TRBJ2-1
DNA: TGTGCCAGCAGAAGGCCCCCGGGACAGGGGGAGGGTGAGCAGTTCTTC
CDR3: CASRRPPGQGEGEQFF

V: TRBV6-1
size: many
D: .
length: 12
J: TRBJ2-7
DNA: TGTGCCAGCAGTGGGACTGCGTACGAGCAGTACTTC
CDR3: CASSGTAYEQYF

V: TRBV2
size: .
D: TRBD1
length: 13
J: TRBJ1-2
DNA: TGTGCCAGCAGTCTTACAGGGGGCCTTGGCTACACCTTC
CDR3: CASSLTGGLGYTF

V: TRBV7-9
size: .
D: .
length: 14
J: TRBJ1-3
DNA: TGTGCCAGCAGTCTCCAAGAGTCTGGAAACACCATATATTTT
CDR3: CASSLQESGNTIYF

V: TRBV6-5
size: few
D: .
length: 14
J: TRBJ2-2
DNA: TGTGCCAGCAGCACAAACGAGGAGGCCGGGGAGCTGTTTTTT
CDR3: CASSTNEEAGELFF

V: TRBV28
size: few
D: .
length: 14
J: TRBJ1-5
DNA: TGTGCCAGCAGTTTGGCTCGGGGGGGCCAGCCCCAGCATTTT
CDR3: CASSLARGGQPQHF

V: TRBV4-1
size: few
D: TRBD2
length: 17
J: TRBJ2-7
DNA: TGCGCCAGCAGCCAAGAGGGGCTTGGGGGACTAGCCGCCGAGCAGTACTTC
CDR3: CASSQEGLGGLAAEQYF

V: TRBV6-2/TRBV6-3
size: many
D: .
length: 13
J: TRBJ2-1
DNA: TGTGCCAGCAGTTACCTAGCATACAATGAGCAGTTCTTC
CDR3: CASSYLAYNEQFF

V: TRBV2
size: few
D: .
length: 16
J: TRBJ2-6
DNA: TGTGCCAGCAGTGGGTCCGGCCCCTCTGGGGCCAACGTCCTGACTTTC
CDR3: CASSGSGPSGANVLTF

V: TRBV5-8
size: .
D: .
length: 13
J: TRBJ2-3
DNA: TGTGCCTCCCCACGCGCTAACACAGATACGCAGTATTTT
CDR3: CASPRANTDTQYF